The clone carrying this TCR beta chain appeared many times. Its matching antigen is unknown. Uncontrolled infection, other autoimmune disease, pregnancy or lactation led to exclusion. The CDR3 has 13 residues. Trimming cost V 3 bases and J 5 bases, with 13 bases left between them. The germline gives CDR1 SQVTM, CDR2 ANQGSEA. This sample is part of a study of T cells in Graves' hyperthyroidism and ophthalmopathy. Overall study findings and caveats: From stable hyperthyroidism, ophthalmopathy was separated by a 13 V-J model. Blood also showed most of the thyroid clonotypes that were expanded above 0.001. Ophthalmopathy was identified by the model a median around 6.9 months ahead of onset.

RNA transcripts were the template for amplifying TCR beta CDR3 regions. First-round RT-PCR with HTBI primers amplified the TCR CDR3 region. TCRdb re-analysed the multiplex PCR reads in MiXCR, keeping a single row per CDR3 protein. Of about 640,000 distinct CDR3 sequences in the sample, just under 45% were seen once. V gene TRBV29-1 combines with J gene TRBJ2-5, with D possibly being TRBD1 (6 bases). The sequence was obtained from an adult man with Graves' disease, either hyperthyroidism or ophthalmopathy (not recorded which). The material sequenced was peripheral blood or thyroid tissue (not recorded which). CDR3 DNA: TGCAGCGTTGACCCCACAGGGAAGGAGACCCAGTACTTC. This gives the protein CSVDPTGKETQYF.